One T cell receptor (beta chain) is described in this entry. This sample was taken from a study of early T cells in non-severe SARS-CoV-2 infection. Unique molecular identifiers were added to individual cDNA molecules. TCRdb redid the calling of the 5' RACE reads with MiXCR, one entry per CDR3 protein. The sample holds 80,000 to 95,000 distinct CDR3 sequences, over 15% seen once. V shed 5 bases and J shed 4 bases, with 18 bases lying between them. CDR3 length: 14 residues. CDR1 and CDR2 from the germline V gene are DFQATT and SNEGSKA (reference sequence). The TCR was taken from an adult who was a healthcare worker with PCR-confirmed SARS-CoV-2 infection or an uninfected control (not recorded which). The rearrangement joins TRBV20-1 to TRBJ2-7, with a weak D call TRBD2 (6 bases). Sample: whole blood, taken at baseline. In DNA, the CDR3 is TGCAGTGCTCCTGGGGGAGGAGGAACGTACGAGCAGTACTTC. It specifies CSAPGGGGTYEQYF.